This paragraph covers one T cell receptor beta chain sequence. This table comes from immunoSEQ multiplex PCR, and its TCRdb copy is limited to in-frame clones, with some not included. The profile shows some 390,000 clones, roughly 86% of them singletons. This specimen belongs to a study of blood T cell repertoires in COVID-19. Trimming cost V 4 bases and J 0 bases; bases outside gene matches: 9. Looked up from germline, CDR1 is MGHDK and CDR2 is SYGVNS. CDR3 length: 16 amino acids. The chain employs TRBV25-1 and TRBJ2-7; 7 bases map to TRBD1. The TCR comes from a woman aged 25 to 45 who had recovered from COVID-19. The sample was PBMCs or T cells enriched from blood (not recorded which). As DNA, the CDR3 is TGTGCCAGCAGTGGGGCAACAGGGGCCCTCTCCTACGAGCAGTACTTC. It codes for CASSGATGALSYEQYF.